The 20 T cell receptor beta chains below all came from one sample that was sequenced in a study of glioma-infiltrating T cells after dendritic cell vaccination. Sequencing used immunoSEQ multiplex PCR; TCRdb keeps in-frame clones, though not all of them. The sample consists of 93,000 or so clones, around 80% of them appearing once. The source material was blood, sampled before dendritic cell vaccination. The origin of the receptors is a human donor with glioblastoma.

This rearrangement joins TRBV9 to TRBJ2-1, with 7 bases aligning to TRBD2. After removal of 0 bases from V and 5 bases from J, the junction contained 5 bases not matched to a gene. Germline CDR1 and CDR2: SGDLS and YYNGEE. The CDR3 has 15 residues. The CDR3 loop reads CASSVDGTKHNEQFF. CDR3 DNA sequence: TGTGCCAGCAGCGTAGATGGGACTAAGCACAATGAGCAGTTCTTC.

The chain couples TRBV5-4 to TRBJ1-2; D might be TRBD1 (6 bases). CDR1 SGHNT and CDR2 YYREEE come from the germline V gene (reference sequence). CDR3 size: 15 residues. V lost 6 bases, J lost 3 bases, and 18 bases lay in between. In nucleotides, the CDR3 is TGTGCCAGCACCCTGAGGGGGGGGTCTGACTATGGCTACACCTTC. It translates to CASTLRGGSDYGYTF.

This clone is medium-sized within its sample. This chain connects TRBV2 to TRBJ2-7; 8 positions agree with TRBD1. Germline assignment: CDR1 SNHLY and CDR2 FYNNEI. The J segment lost 3 bases and the V segment lost 4 bases, leaving 5 bases of the junction unmatched. The CDR3 spans 14 residues. This chain's CDR3 is CASSGRDRGYEQYF. The CDR3 DNA sequence: TGTGCCAGCAGTGGTAGAGACAGGGGCTACGAGCAGTACTTC. Complete variable domain (other parts from reference TRBV2 and TRBJ2-7): EPEVTQTPSHQVTQMGQEVILRCVPISNHLYFYWYRQILGQKVEFLVSFYNNEISEKSEIFDDQFSVERPDGSNFTLKIRSTKLEDSAMYFCASSGRDRGYEQYFGPGTRLTVT.

This clone was observed once. The chain joins TRBV5-1 to TRBJ1-5; 10 bases line up with TRBD1. The CDR3 loop spans 16 amino acids. Looked up from germline, CDR1 is SGHRS and CDR2 is YFSETQ. V gave up 4 bases and J gave up 7 bases; unmatched junction bases: 11. CDR3 bases: TGCGCCAGCAGCCCAGGCTTAGGGACAGGGGCACAGCCCCAGCATTTT. Its protein is CASSPGLGTGAQPQHF. The full variable domain, in which reference TRBV5-1 and TRBJ1-5 provide the parts outside the CDR3, is KAGVTQTPRYLIKTRGQQVTLSCSPISGHRSVSWYQQTPGQGLQFLFEYFSETQRNKGNFPGRFSGRQFSNSRSEMNVSTLELGDSALYLCASSPGLGTGAQPQHFGDGTRLSIL.

The rearrangement links TRBV11-2 to TRBJ1-1, with D hard to call. Germline assignment: CDR1 SGHAT and CDR2 FQNNGV. The CDR3 totals 13 residues. The V and J ends lost 6 bases and 0 bases respectively, with 8 bases between them. The CDR3 sequence is CASSINMNTEAFF. CDR3 coding DNA: TGTGCCAGCAGTATCAACATGAACACTGAAGCTTTCTTT.

V is TRBV2 and J is TRBJ1-5; D may be TRBD1 (5 bases). The V end was cut by 8 bases, the J end by 0 bases, with 11 bases between. Germline CDR1 and CDR2: SNHLY and FYNNEI. CDR3 length: 14 amino acids. CDR3 DNA: TGTGCCAGCGGTCAGACAGATAGCAATCAGCCCCAGCATTTT. This encodes CASGQTDSNQPQHF.

The chain couples TRBV2 to TRBJ1-2; the D is unclear. The V and J ends lost 6 bases and 10 bases respectively, with 12 bases between them. Germline V gene data show CDR1 as SNHLY and CDR2 as FYNNEI. CDR3 length equals 11 residues. The CDR3 region is CASRATPSYTF. CDR3 nucleotide sequence: TGTGCCAGCAGAGCAACCCCCTCCTACACCTTC.

A few counts support this clone. The chain has TRBV2 and TRBJ2-1; tentatively, D is TRBD2 (6 bases). V was clipped by 8 bases and J by 5 bases, with 19 bases between them. The germline CDR1 and CDR2 sequences are SNHLY and FYNNEI. This CDR3 spans 15 amino acids. Here the CDR3 DNA reads TGTGCCAGCGACTTTGCGGGGCCCCCCAACAATGAGCAGTTCTTC. It yields the protein CASDFAGPPNNEQFF.

V and J are TRBV21-1 and TRBJ1-2; the tabulated D call, TRBD1, remains unverified against the DNA. TRBV21-1 is recorded as a pseudogene. CDR3 length equals 16 residues. The CDR3 coding sequence is TGTGCCAGCAGCAAAGCACCGGACAGGGACGGCTATGGCTACACCTTC. It translates to CASSKAPDRDGYGYTF.

This clone was counted once. This rearrangement joins TRBV2 to TRBJ2-1; TRBD1 matches 7 bases. The ends lost 5 bases at V and 6 bases at J; junction bases unmatched: 7. The germline CDR1 and CDR2 sequences are SNHLY and FYNNEI. The CDR3 sequence is 14 residues long. The chain's CDR3 is CASSKQTGFNEQFF. CDR3 coding DNA: TGTGCCAGCAGTAAACAGACAGGGTTCAATGAGCAGTTCTTC.

This sequence joins TRBV18 and TRBJ1-6, with TRBD1 matching over 7 bases. CDR1 and CDR2 (germline): KGHSH, LQKENI. Germline trimming cut 5 bases from V and 7 bases from J; bases unmatched to any gene: 8. CDR3 length: 15 residues. DNA of the CDR3: TGTGCCAGCTCAGCCTTGGACAGGTACAATTCACCCCTCCACTTT. It codes for CASSALDRYNSPLHF.

This rearrangement joins TRBV19 to TRBJ1-5; 8 nucleotides agree with TRBD1. This CDR3 is built from 17 residues. Per germline, CDR1 LNHDA and CDR2 SQIVND (reference sequence). Unmatched junction bases numbered 9, after V lost 4 bases and J lost 1 base. This CDR3 is CASSKGTGPRSNQPQHF. The CDR3 nucleotides read TGTGCCAGTAGTAAGGGGACAGGTCCTAGGAGCAATCAGCCCCAGCATTTT. Full variable domain (rest looked up from reference TRBV19 and TRBJ1-5): DGGITQSPKYLFRKEGQNVTLSCEQNLNHDAMYWYRQDPGQGLRLIYYSQIVNDFQKGDIAEGYSVSREKKESFPLTVTSAQKNPTAFYLCASSKGTGPRSNQPQHFGDGTRLSIL.

The chain couples TRBV7-2 to TRBJ2-7, with D perhaps matching TRBD1 (6 bases). V was trimmed by 5 bases and J by 2 bases, leaving 16 bases between them. The CDR3 runs 15 residues. Germline V gene data show CDR1 as SGHTA and CDR2 as FQGNSA. For the CDR3, the DNA is TGTGCCAGCAGCCTTACAGGGTTCGTAACCTACGAGCAGTACTTC. Translated: CASSLTGFVTYEQYF. Full variable domain (rest looked up from reference TRBV7-2 and TRBJ2-7): GAGVSQSPSNKVTEKGKDVELRCDPISGHTALYWYRQSLGQGLEFLIYFQGNSAPDKSGLPSDRFSAERTGGSVSTLTIQRTQQEDSAVYLCASSLTGFVTYEQYFGPGTRLTVT.

The chain joins TRBV18 to TRBJ2-7, with 11 bases that match TRBD2. V was pared by 3 bases and J by 5 bases, with 9 bases of the junction left unmatched. Per germline, CDR1 KGHSH and CDR2 LQKENI. The CDR3 sequence is 16 residues long. Written as DNA, the CDR3 is TGTGCCAGCTCACCGACTTTAGCGGGAGGGCCAAACGAGCAGTACTTC. Amino acids: CASSPTLAGGPNEQYF.

As to this clone: This sample also contains other DNA sequences that code for the same CDR3. This chain uses TRBV5-1 with TRBJ2-7; D perhaps matches TRBD2 (5 bases). CDR3 length: 16 amino acids. Germline CDR1 and CDR2: SGHRS and YFSETQ. V shed 4 bases and J shed 3 bases, with 20 bases lying between them. This CDR3 reads CASSLGQPGLGYEQYF. The CDR3 DNA reads as TGCGCCAGCAGCCTGGGCCAGCCGGGGTTGGGCTACGAGCAGTACTTC.

The chain recombines TRBV18 with TRBJ1-2; possible D gene TRBD1, 6 bases. CDR1 is KGHSH and CDR2 is LQKENI in the germline V gene. V dropped 2 bases and J dropped 4 bases, with 14 bases sitting between them. The CDR3 is made up of 15 amino acids. Written as DNA, the CDR3 is TGTGCCAGCTCACCAGGAGTGCAGGGGACCTATGGCTACACCTTC. Translated, it gives CASSPGVQGTYGYTF.

As DNA, the CDR3 is TGCGCCAGCAGCCAAGGACGGGCAGGGAGGGGTGAAGCTTTCTTT. It translates to CASSQGRAGRGEAFF. The chain links TRBV4-1 to TRBJ1-1; perhaps TRBD1 as D (5 bases). Germline V CDR1 and CDR2: MGHRA, YSYEKL. V lost 1 base to trimming and J lost 7 bases, with 16 bases between them. This CDR3 spans 15 amino acids.

This clone was observed a few times. The rearrangement uses TRBV7-9 and TRBJ2-2; possible D gene TRBD1, 5 bases. V gave up 1 base and J gave up 6 bases, with 9 bases separating them. Germline V gives CDR1 SEHNR, CDR2 FQNEAQ (reference sequence). CDR3 length: 14 residues. In nucleotides, the CDR3 is TGTGCCAGCAGCTTAGGGACCAGGGCCGGGGAGCTGTTTTTT. Its protein is CASSLGTRAGELFF.

The V gene is TRBV4-1, the J gene TRBJ2-1; TRBD2 aligns across 12 bases. Germline V gene data show CDR1 as MGHRA and CDR2 as YSYEKL. The junction had 4 bases not matched to a gene; V was cut back by 3 bases and J by 1 base. This CDR3 region has 17 residues. The CDR3 spells CASSHALAGGSYNEQFF. The CDR3 DNA sequence: TGCGCCAGCAGCCATGCACTAGCGGGGGGATCCTACAATGAGCAGTTCTTC.

V usage is TRBV4-2 and J usage is TRBJ2-5, with unresolved D. The germline CDR1 and CDR2 sequences are LGHNA and YNFKEQ. Between the trimmed V and J ends, which lost 4 bases and 4 bases, there was a span of 13 bases. This CDR3 contains 14 residues. Written as DNA, the CDR3 is TGTGCCAGCAGCCCTTGGCCTCCTGGAGAGACCCAGTACTTC. Its protein is CASSPWPPGETQYF.